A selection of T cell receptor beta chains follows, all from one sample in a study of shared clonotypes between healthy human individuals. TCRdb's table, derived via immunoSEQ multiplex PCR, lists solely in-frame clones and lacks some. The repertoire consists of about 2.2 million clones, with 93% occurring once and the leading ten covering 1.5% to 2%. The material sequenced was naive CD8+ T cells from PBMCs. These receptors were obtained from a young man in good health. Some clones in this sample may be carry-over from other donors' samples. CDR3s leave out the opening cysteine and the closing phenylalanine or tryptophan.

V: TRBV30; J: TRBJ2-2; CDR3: AWSGSRAETQNTGELF
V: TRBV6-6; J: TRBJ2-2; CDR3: ASSSTGELF
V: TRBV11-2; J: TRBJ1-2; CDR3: ASSPPRRDIYGYT
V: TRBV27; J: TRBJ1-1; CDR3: ASSDIPQGPTQNTEAF
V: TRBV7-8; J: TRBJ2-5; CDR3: ASSLIKRDGETQY
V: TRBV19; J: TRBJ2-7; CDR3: ASSITTGGFNEQY
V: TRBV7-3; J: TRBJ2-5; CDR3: ASSPHGALQETQY
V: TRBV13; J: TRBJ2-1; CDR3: ASSYPSGSSYNEQF
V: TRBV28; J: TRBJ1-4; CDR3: ASSFEGSRVYGDINEKLF
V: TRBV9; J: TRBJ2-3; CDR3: ASSVRLAGGVTDTQY
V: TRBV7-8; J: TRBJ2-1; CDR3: ASSERQALL
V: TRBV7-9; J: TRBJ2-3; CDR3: ASSPRRADTDTQY
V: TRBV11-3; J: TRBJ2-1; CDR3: ASSPLLGEGSHNEQF
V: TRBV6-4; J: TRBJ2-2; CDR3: ASRGTGGSGELF
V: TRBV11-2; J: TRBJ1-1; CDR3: ASSLSLGNTEAF
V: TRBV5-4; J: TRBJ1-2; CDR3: ASSLAKTYYGYT
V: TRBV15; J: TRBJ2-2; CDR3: ATSRVVGLTGELF
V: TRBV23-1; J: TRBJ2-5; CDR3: ASANVTGTQETQY
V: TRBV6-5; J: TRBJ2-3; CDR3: ASRLAGTNTDTQY
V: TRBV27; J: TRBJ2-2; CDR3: ASSLSPNTGELF
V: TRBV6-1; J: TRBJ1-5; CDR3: ASSGIGDQPQH
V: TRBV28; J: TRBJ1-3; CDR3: ASSPLEGTSGNTIY
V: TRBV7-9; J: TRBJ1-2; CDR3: ASSLGPGQGPYT
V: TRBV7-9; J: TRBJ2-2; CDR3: ASSLAPADTGELF
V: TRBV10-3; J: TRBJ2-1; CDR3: AISETRGSLQF
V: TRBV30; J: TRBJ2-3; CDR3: AWSLVGSTDTQY
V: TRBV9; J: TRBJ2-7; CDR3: ASSLYQTSNEQY
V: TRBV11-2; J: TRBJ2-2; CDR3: ASSLTLAGVTGELF
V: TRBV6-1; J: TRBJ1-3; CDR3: ASSEALRSSGNTIY
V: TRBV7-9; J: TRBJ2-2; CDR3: ASSLTSGVTGELF
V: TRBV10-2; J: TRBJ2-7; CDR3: ASSLRTSEQY
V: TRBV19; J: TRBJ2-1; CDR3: ATGGGWENNEQF
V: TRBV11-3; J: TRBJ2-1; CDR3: ASSFYRDEQF
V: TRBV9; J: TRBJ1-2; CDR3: ASSGPGQGVGGYT
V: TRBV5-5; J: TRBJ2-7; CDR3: ASSLEPRDYLPSYEQY
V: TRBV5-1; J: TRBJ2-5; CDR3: ASSYNSGSGETQY
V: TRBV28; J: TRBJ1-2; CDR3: ASSLDTSGYT
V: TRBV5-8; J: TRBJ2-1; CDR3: ASSLSRSEQF
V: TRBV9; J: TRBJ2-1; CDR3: ASSVGVSGHEQF
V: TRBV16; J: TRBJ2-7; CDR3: ASRKSSEQY
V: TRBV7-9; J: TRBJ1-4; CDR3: ASSSTPPDGEKLF
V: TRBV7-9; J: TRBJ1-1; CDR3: ASSKSDSWGTEAF
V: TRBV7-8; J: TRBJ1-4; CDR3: ASRGDSQKLF
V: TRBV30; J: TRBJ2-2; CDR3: AWSRLADTGELF
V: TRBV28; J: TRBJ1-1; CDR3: ASSLTRSRVTEAF
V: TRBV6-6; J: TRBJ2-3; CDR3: ASSQSEGESTDTQY
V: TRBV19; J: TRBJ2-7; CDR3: ASRGQTSYEQY
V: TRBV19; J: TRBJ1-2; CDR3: ASIGKNDRFYGYT
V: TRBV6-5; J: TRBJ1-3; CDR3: ASTWSPGNTIY
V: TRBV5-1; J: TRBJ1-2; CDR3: ASSAWTGGADGYT
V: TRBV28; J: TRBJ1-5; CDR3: ASSGTGYSNQPQH
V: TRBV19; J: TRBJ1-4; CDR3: ASSIFGAEKLF
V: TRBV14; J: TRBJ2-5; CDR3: ASIFPRDEGETQY
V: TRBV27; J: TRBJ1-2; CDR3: ASSPQGSRRYGYT
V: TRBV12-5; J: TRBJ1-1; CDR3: ASGFFGNTEAF
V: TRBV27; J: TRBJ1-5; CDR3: ASGSLNRGGSNQPQH
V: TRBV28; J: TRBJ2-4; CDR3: ASSLRQGLAKNIQY